This T cell receptor beta chain is from a study of cytomegalovirus exposure and HLA in healthy donors. With 60 Vbeta and 13 Jbeta primers, the PCR was carried out. This table comes from immunoSEQ multiplex PCR, and its TCRdb copy is limited to in-frame clones, with some not included. Of 100,000 to 150,000 clones listed, about two thirds are singletons. Overall study findings and caveats: The study flagged around 160 TCR beta chains as cytomegalovirus-associated. In a later analysis, most CMV-associated TCR beta chains appeared HLA-restricted.

Only a few counts were recorded for this clone. Its specificity is unknown. The CDR3 has 15 residues. The V gene's germline CDR1 is MDHEN and CDR2 SYDVKM. V was pared by 1 base and J by 6 bases, with 6 bases of the junction left unmatched. This chain joins TRBV28 and TRBJ2-7, with 10 nucleotides matching TRBD2. Sequenced sample: PBMCs. The origin of this receptor is a man younger than 45 in good health and CMV-seronegative. Here the CDR3 reads CASSLFRTSGFEQYF. Here the CDR3 DNA reads TGTGCCAGCAGTTTATTTAGGACTAGCGGTTTCGAGCAGTACTTC.